This TCR beta chain derives from a study of early T cells in non-severe SARS-CoV-2 infection (dated by TCRdb to about 2021). With respect to the entire study: TCR sequencing used bulk RNA from unsorted whole blood, so alpha and beta chains could not be paired. Study-wide findings and limitations: VDJdb matching was skewed toward anti-spike CD8 responses and likely underestimated virus-specific expansions, missing private and CD4 specificities.

Trimming takes 2 bases off V and 4 bases off J; junction bases not matched to a gene: 3. There are 15 amino acids in the CDR3, from cysteine to phenylalanine inclusive. The entry retains the CDR3 DNA only, 45 bases that are in frame from base 1. This was a case-control study nested in a cohort of healthcare workers in London, UK, who had nasopharyngeal swab PCR tests and blood samples taken every week. Between 23 and 31 March 2020, the week of the UK lockdown, healthcare workers were enrolled and then followed up weekly for as long as 16 weeks. The protocol used for the library was 5' RACE. TCRdb names NextSeq 500 as the instrument used. The TCR library protocol attached unique molecular identifiers to individual cDNA molecules to correct for sequencing error and PCR bias. TCR alpha and beta chains were both sequenced, and the abundances of alpha and beta sequences in each sample were closely correlated with each other. For the original study's pipeline: V gene, J gene and CDR3 annotation of TCR sequences was performed with Decombinator V4. Expanded TCRs were defined as changing significantly between any two time points under a Poisson model with p below 0.0001. Abundances of TCRs were expressed as counts per million after normalisation to the total number of TCRs sequenced in each sample. MAIT TCRs were defined by TRAV1-2 paired with TRAJ12, TRAJ20 or TRAJ33, and iNKT TCRs by TRAV10 paired with TRAJ18. VDJdb, accessed on 1 November 2021, was searched for TCRs annotated for CMV, EBV and SARS-CoV-2, and TCRs annotated for more than one antigen were excluded. TCRdb cleaned the public reads at Q25 with fastp, built clones with MiXCR and kept in-frame beta chains. Identical CDR3 protein sequences are pooled into one entry, listed with their most common genes and DNA. These V and J calls rely on TCRdb rather than the paper's analysis. This sample gives tens of thousands of distinct CDR3 sequences in total; around 9.9% of them show up just once. The top ten constitute about 6.4% of the sample.

This clonotype came up a few times. Its cognate antigen has yet to be identified. There are no base qualities to consult, and no much larger clone falls within one base. Material for sequencing was whole blood. The sequence was obtained from an adult who was a healthcare worker with PCR-confirmed SARS-CoV-2 infection or an uninfected control (not recorded which). The chain is made from TRBV12-3 or TRBV12-4 and TRBJ2-3; 10 central bases correspond to TRBD2. The nucleotide sequence is given as TGTGCCAGCAGTTTATCTAGCGGGAGCCCAGATACGCAGTATTTT. The encoded protein is CASSLSSGSPDTQYF.